This TCR beta chain was captured in a study of blood T cell repertoires in COVID-19. The wider study: T cells, B-cell-depleted T cells, or PBMCs supplied cDNA or gDNA.

The CDR3 loop spans 14 amino acids. Germline V gene data show CDR1 as SGDLS and CDR2 as YYNGEE. Note on this clone: One end of the junction varies from germline; a read error may be responsible.

In the source study's methods: Counts of nucleated cells, estimated from reference gene primer amplification, were obtained. Here immunoSEQ multiplex PCR was the method, and the copy in TCRdb shows in-frame clones only, minus some. D and trimming come from the DNA, and the V and J calls and clone size come from that table. Counted here are more than 40,000 clones, 70% to 90% occurring once; the ten biggest clones make up around 2.9%. The receptor's source is a woman at least 80 years old with acute or convalescent COVID-19. What was sequenced was peripheral blood. The V call is TRBV9, the J call TRBJ1-2; possible D gene TRBD1, 6 bases. The CDR3 coding sequence is TGTGCCAGCAGCGTAGGAGGGACAAACTCTGGCTACACCTTC. Translating it yields CASSVGGTNSGYTF.